The TCR beta chain under discussion was sequenced for a study of blood T cell repertoires in COVID-19 (dated by TCRdb to 2018 to 2020). At the level of the whole study: Samples covering the acute and convalescent phases of COVID-19 were provided by collaborators in the United States, Italy and Spain. The material from the prospective study consisted of cDNA or gDNA derived from T cells, B-cell-depleted T cells, or PBMCs. Deeply sampled blood TCRbeta repertoires from subjects exposed to, actively infected with, or recovered from COVID-19 were included in the dataset. The repertoires were made available in a free public database intended to serve as a resource for research on the immune response to SARS-CoV-2. The samples were drawn from the first 160 participants of the ongoing ImmuneRACE study and from 1,200 or so subjects provided by 6 global collaborators. Nearly every sample came with metadata listing a de-identified subject ID, COVID-19 status, age in years and sex. Where available, HLA class I and class II types were taken from metadata supplied by the sample provider and were not determined by assay-based typing. The research as a whole found: The amount of clinical and demographic metadata varied by source and participant and was provided uncurated.

The immunoSEQ Assay, a bias-controlled multiplex PCR, was used to amplify TCRbeta CDR3 regions from genomic DNA. Regarding the original processing steps: Nucleated cell counts per sample were estimated from amplification of reference gene primers within the assay. To quantify the absolute abundance of each unique TCRbeta CDR3 rearrangement, sequence reads were collapsed and filtered. Productive Simpson clonality was computed per sample as the square root of Simpson's diversity index over productive rearrangements. In its TCRdb copy, this immuneACCESS table keeps in-frame sequences only and misses some clones. Where compared with another copy, unresolved V genes explain less than half of these, and the others have no known cause. The D gene and trimming were derived from the DNA, and the V and J assignments and clone size from that table. For this sample the table gives more than 45,000 clones, of which about nine tenths were detected only once. About 1.4% of the sample comes from the top ten.

Compared with germline, V lacks 1 base and J lacks 3 bases; bases without a gene match: 11. Via the germline V gene (reference sequence), CDR1 is SEHNR and CDR2 FQNEAQ. Inclusive of the bounding cysteine and phenylalanine, the CDR3 is 19 residues long. Left in the record is the CDR3 DNA by itself, 57 bases read in frame from the first base. Collaborating institutions collected whole blood in K2EDTA tubes following their own protocols. Collaborator samples were shipped for TCRbeta analysis as frozen whole blood, isolated PBMCs, or DNA extracted from either sample type. Concerning this clone: Its antigen specificity is not known. No much larger clone is present one base from it, and per-base qualities are unavailable.

Here the chain combines TRBV7-9 and TRBJ2-1, with 11 central nucleotides matching TRBD1. Material for sequencing was peripheral blood. The TCR comes from a man in his 60s with acute or convalescent COVID-19. The nucleotide sequence is given as TGTGCCAGCAGCTTAGATGGGTGGTCGGGGACAGGGGGCTACAATGAGCAGTTCTTC. Its protein product is CASSLDGWSGTGGYNEQFF.